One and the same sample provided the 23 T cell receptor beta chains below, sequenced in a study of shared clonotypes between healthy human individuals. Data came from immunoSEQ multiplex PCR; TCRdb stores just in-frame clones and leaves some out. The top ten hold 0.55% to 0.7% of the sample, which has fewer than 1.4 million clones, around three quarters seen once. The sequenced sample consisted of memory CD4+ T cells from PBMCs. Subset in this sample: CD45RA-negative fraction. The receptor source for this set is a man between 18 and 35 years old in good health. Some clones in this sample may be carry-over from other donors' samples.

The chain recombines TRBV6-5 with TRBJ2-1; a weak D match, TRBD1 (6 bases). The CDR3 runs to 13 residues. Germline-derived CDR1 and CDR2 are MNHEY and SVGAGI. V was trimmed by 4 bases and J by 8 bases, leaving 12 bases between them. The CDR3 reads CASSFRTGYEQFF. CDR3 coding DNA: TGTGCCAGCAGTTTCCGAACAGGGTATGAGCAGTTCTTC.

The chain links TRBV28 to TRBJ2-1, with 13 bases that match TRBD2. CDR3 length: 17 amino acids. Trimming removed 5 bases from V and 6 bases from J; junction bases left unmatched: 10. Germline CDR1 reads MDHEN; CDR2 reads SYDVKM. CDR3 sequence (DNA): TGTGCCAGCAGTCCCTACTGGACTAGCGGGAGTGGCAATGAGCAGTTCTTC. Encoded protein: CASSPYWTSGSGNEQFF.

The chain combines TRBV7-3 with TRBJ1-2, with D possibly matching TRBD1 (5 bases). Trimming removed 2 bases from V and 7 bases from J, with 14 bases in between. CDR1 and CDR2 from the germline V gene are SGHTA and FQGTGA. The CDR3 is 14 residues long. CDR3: CASSLGAELGGYTF. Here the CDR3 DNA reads TGTGCCAGCAGCTTAGGGGCGGAGCTCGGTGGCTACACCTTC.

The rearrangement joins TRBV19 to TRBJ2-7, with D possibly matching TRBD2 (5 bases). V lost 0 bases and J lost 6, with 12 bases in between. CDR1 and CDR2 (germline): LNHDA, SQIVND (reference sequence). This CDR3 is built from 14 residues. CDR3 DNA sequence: TGTGCCAGTAGTATAGAGGCCCGGGGTGCCGAGCAGTACTTC. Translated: CASSIEARGAEQYF.

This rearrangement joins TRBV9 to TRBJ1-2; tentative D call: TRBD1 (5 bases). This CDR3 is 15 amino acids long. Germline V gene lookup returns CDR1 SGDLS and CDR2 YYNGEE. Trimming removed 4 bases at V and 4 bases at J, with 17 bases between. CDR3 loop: CASSPSGHLSYGYTF. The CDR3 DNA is TGTGCCAGCAGCCCCAGTGGACATCTAAGCTATGGCTACACCTTC.

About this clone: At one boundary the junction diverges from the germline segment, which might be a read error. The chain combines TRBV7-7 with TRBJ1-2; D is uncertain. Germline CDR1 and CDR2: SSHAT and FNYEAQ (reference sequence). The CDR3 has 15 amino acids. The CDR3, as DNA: TGTGCCAGCAGTTTAGGCTGTTTCGAGGACTATGGCTACACCTTC. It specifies CASSLGCFEDYGYTF.

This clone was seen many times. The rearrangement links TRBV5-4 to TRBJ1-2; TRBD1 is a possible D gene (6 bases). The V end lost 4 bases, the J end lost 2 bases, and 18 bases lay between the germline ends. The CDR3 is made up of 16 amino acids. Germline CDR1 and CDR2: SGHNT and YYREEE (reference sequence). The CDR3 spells CASSPSAGGLNYGYTF. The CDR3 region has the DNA TGTGCCAGCAGCCCTTCCGCCGGGGGGCTCAACTATGGCTACACCTTC.

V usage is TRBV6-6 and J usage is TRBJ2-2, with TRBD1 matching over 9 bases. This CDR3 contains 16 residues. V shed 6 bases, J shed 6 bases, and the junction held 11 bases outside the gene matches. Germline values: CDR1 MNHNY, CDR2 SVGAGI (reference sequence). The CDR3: CASRSSDRGYAGELFF. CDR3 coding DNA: TGTGCCAGCAGGAGCTCAGACAGGGGGTATGCCGGGGAGCTGTTTTTT.

CDR3 nucleotide sequence: TGTGCCAGCAGTTACTTGGGGACCACTTCCTACAATGAGCAGTTCTTC. Translation gives CASSYLGTTSYNEQFF. The chain has TRBV6-5 and TRBJ2-1; D is tentatively TRBD1 or TRBD2 (5 bases each). The germline V and J ends were trimmed by 1 base and 1 base, with 11 bases remaining between them. CDR3 length: 16 amino acids. Germline-derived CDR1 and CDR2 are MNHEY and SVGAGI.

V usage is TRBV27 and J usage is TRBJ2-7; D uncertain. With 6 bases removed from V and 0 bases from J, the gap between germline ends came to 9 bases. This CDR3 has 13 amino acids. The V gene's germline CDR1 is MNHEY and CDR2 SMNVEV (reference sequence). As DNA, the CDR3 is TGTGCCAGCAGATACGGAATCTCCTACGAGCAGTACTTC. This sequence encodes CASRYGISYEQYF.

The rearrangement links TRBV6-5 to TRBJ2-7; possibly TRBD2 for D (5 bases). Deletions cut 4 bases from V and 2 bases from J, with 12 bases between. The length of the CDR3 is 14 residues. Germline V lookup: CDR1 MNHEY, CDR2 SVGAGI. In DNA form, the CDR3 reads TGTGCCAGCAGTTCCCCGGGATTGACCTACGAGCAGTACTTC. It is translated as CASSSPGLTYEQYF.

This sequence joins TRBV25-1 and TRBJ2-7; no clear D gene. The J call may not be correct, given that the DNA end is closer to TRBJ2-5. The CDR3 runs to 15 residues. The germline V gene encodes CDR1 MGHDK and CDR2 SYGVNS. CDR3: CASSEGFQKYETQYF. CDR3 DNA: TGTGCCAGCAGTGAAGGGTTTCAGAAATACGAGACCCAGTACTTC.

The CDR3 DNA is TGTGCCAGCACCCCGACTTGGGGGGAGACCCAGTACTTC. Amino acids: CASTPTWGETQYF. The chain couples TRBV25-1 to TRBJ2-5; either TRBD1 or TRBD2 may supply D (5 bases each). The germline V gene has CDR1 MGHDK and CDR2 SYGVNS. V dropped 7 bases and J dropped 5 bases, with 14 bases sitting between them. CDR3 length: 13 amino acids.

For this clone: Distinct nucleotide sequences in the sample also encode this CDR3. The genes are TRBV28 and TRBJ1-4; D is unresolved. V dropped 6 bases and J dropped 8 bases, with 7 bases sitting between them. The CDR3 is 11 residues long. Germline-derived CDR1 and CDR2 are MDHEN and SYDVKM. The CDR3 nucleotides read TGTGCCAGCAGAAGAAACGAAAAACTGTTTTTT. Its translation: CASRRNEKLFF.

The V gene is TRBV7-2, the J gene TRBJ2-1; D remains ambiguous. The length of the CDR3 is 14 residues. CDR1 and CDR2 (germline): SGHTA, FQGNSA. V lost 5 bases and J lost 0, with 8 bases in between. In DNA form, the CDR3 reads TGTGCCAGCAGCCCAAGGGTCTCCTACAATGAGCAGTTCTTC. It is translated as CASSPRVSYNEQFF.

The CDR3, as DNA: TGTGCCAGCAGAACACCCACCCTAGCGGGAGGGCCAACAGATACGCAGTATTTT. Encoded protein: CASRTPTLAGGPTDTQYF. The chain joins TRBV28 to TRBJ2-3; 12 nucleotides align to TRBD2. This CDR3 has 18 residues. The germline gives CDR1 MDHEN, CDR2 SYDVKM. The V gene end was trimmed by 6 bases and the J gene end by 3 bases; junction bases not matched to a gene: 13.

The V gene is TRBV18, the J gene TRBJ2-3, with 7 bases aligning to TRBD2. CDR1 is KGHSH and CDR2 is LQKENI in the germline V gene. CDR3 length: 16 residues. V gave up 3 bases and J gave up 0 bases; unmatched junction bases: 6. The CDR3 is CASSPQLALSTDTQYF. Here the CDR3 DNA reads TGTGCCAGCTCACCCCAACTAGCGCTGAGCACAGATACGCAGTATTTT.

The CDR3 sequence is CASSLARDRRYTF. CDR3 nucleotides: TGTGCCAGCAGCTTAGCTCGGGACAGGCGCTACACCTTC. The chain couples TRBV7-2 to TRBJ1-2; 8 bases map to TRBD1. Trimming at V came to 0 bases and at J to 9 bases, leaving 3 bases not matched to a gene. CDR1 SGHTA and CDR2 FQGNSA come from the germline V gene. This CDR3 contains 13 residues.

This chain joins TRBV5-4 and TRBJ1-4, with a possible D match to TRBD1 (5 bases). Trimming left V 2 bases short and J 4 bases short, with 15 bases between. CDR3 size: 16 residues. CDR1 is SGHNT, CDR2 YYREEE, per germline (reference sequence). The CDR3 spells CASSFYPGRSNEKLFF. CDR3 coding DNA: TGTGCCAGCAGCTTTTATCCGGGACGCAGTAATGAAAAACTGTTTTTT. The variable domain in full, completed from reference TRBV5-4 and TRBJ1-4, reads ETGVTQSPTHLIKTRGQQVTLRCSSQSGHNTVSWYQQALGQGPQFIFQYYREEENGRGNFPPRFSGLQFPNYSSELNVNALELDDSALYLCASSFYPGRSNEKLFFGSGTQLSVL.

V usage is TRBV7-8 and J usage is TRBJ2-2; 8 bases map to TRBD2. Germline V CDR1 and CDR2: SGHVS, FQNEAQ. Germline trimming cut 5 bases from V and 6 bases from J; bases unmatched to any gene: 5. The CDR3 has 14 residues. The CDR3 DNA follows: TGTGCCAGCAGCCGTAGCGGGGTCCCCGGGGAGCTGTTTTTT. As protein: CASSRSGVPGELFF.

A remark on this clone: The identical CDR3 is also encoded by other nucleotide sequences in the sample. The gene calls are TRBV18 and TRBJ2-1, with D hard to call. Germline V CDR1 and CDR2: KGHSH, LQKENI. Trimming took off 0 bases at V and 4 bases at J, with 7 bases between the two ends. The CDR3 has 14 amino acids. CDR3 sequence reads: CASSPPDIYNEQFF. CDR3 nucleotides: TGTGCCAGCTCACCACCCGACATTTACAATGAGCAGTTCTTC.

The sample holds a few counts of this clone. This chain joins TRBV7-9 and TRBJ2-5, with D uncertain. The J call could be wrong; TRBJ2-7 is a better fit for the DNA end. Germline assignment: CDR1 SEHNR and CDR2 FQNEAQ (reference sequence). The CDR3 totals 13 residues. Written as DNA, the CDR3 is TGTGCCAGCAGCCTGTTGGCCGGCTACGAGCAGTACTTC. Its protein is CASSLLAGYEQYF.

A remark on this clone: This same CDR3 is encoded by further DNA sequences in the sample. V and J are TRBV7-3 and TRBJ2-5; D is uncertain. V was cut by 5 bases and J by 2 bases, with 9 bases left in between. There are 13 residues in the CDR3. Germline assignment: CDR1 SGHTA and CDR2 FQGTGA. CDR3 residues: CASSRSIQETQYF. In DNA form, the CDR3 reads TGTGCCAGCAGCCGTTCAATACAAGAGACCCAGTACTTC.